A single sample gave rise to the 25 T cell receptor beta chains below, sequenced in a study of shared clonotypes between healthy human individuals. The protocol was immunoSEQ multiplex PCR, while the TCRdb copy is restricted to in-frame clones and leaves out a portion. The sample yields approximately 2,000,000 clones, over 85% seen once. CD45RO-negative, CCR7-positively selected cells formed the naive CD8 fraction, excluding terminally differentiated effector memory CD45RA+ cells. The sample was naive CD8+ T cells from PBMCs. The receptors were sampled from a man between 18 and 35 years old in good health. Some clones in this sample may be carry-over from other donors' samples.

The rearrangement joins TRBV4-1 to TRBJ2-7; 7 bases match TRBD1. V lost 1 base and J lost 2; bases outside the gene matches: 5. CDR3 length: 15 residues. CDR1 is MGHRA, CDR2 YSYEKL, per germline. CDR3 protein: CASSQGWTGPYEQYF. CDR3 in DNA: TGCGCCAGCAGCCAAGGTTGGACAGGCCCCTACGAGCAGTACTTC.

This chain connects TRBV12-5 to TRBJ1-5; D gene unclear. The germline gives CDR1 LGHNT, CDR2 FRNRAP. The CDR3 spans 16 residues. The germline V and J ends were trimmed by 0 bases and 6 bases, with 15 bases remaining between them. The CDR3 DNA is TGTGCTAGTGGTTTGGTACAAACCTGGGCCGTTCAGCCCCAGCATTTT. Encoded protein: CASGLVQTWAVQPQHF.

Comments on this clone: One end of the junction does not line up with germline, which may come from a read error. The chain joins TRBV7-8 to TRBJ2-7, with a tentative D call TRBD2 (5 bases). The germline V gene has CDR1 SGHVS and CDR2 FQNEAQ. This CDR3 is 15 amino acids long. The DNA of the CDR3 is TGTGCCAGCAGCGTAGCTAGAAGGGAGACCTACGAGCAGTACTTC. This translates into CASSVARRETYEQYF.

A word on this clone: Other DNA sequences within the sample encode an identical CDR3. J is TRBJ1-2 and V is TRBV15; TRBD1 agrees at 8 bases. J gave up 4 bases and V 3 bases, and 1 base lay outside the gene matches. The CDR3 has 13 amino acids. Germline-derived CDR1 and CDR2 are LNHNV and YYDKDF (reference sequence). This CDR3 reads CATSRGTGYGYTF. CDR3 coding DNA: TGTGCCACCAGCAGGGGGACAGGCTATGGCTACACCTTC.

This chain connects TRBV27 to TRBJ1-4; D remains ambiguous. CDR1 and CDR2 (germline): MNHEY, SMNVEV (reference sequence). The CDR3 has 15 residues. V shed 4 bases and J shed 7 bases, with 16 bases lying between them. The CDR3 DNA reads TGTGCCAGCAGTTATAGTGCCCCCATAATTGAAAAACTGTTTTTT. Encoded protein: CASSYSAPIIEKLFF.

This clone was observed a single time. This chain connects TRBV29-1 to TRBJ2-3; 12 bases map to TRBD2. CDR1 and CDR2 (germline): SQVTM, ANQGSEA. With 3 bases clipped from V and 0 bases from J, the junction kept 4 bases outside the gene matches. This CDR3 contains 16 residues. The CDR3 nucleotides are TGCAGCGTTGACACTAGCGGGAGGCCAAGCACAGATACGCAGTATTTT. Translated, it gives CSVDTSGRPSTDTQYF.

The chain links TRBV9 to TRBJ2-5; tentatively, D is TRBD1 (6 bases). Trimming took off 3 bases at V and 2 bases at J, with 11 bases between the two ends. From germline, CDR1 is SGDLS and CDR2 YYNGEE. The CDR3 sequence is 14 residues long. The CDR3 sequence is CASSGGTLQETQYF. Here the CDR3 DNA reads TGTGCCAGCAGCGGGGGGACATTACAAGAGACCCAGTACTTC.

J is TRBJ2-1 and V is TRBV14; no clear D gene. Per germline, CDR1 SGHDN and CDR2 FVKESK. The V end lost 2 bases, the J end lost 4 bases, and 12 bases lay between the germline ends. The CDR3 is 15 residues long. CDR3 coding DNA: TGTGCCAGCAGCCAATCGACCCCGGTATACAATGAGCAGTTCTTC. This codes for CASSQSTPVYNEQFF.

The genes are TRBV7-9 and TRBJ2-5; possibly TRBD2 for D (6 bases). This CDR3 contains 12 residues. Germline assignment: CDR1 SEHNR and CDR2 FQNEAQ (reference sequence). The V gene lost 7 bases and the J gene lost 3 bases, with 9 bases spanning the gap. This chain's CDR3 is CASKVAEETQYF. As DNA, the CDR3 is TGTGCCAGCAAGGTAGCGGAAGAGACCCAGTACTTC.

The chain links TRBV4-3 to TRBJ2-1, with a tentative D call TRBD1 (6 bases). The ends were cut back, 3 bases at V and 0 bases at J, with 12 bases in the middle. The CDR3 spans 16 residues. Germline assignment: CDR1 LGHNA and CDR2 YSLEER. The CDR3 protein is CASSHHQGSSYNEQFF. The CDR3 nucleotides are TGCGCCAGCAGCCATCATCAGGGGAGCTCCTACAATGAGCAGTTCTTC.

The CDR3, as DNA: TGTGCCAGCAGCTTCAACGGAGTCGTGACGTTCTTC. This gives the protein CASSFNGVVTFF. This chain joins TRBV7-9 and TRBJ2-1; D not resolved. In germline, CDR1 is SEHNR, CDR2 FQNEAQ (reference sequence). The CDR3 covers 12 residues. V was shortened by 3 bases and J by 15 bases, with 15 bases between the two germline ends.

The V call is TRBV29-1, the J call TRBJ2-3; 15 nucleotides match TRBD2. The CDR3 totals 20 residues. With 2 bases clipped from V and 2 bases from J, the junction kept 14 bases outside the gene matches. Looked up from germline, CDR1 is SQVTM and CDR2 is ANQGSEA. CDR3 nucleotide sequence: TGCAGCGTTGAAAGGGGACTAGCGGGAGGACTGGGCGAGCACACAGATACGCAGTATTTT. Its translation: CSVERGLAGGLGEHTDTQYF.

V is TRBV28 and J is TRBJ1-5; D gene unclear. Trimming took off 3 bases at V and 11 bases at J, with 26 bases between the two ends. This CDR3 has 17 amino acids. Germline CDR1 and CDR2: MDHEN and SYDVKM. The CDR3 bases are TGTGCCAGCAGTTTGTCCCGGCCAGCTCCTAAATCGTTGGCCCAGCATTTT. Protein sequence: CASSLSRPAPKSLAQHF.

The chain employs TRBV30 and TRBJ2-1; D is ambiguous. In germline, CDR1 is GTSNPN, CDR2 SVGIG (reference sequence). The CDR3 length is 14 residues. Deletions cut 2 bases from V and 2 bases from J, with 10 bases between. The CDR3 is CAWSWLKAYNEQFF. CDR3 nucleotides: TGTGCCTGGAGTTGGCTGAAGGCCTACAATGAGCAGTTCTTC.

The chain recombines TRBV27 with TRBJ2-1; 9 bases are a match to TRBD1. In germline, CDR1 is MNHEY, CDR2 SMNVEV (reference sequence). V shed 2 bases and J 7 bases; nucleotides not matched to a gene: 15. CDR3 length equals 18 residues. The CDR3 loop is CASSLPIRDRGGWNEQFF. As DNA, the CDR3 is TGTGCCAGCAGTTTACCCATCCGAGACAGGGGGGGTTGGAATGAGCAGTTCTTC.

CDR3 sequence reads: CASSPLPSLDRGTGELFF. The CDR3 DNA follows: TGTGCCAGCAGTCCTTTACCTAGCTTGGACAGGGGCACCGGGGAGCTGTTTTTT. This sequence joins TRBV28 and TRBJ2-2; TRBD1 matches at 9 bases. There are 18 residues in the CDR3. Trimming cost V 5 bases and J 4 bases; bases outside gene matches: 14. Germline V gives CDR1 MDHEN, CDR2 SYDVKM.

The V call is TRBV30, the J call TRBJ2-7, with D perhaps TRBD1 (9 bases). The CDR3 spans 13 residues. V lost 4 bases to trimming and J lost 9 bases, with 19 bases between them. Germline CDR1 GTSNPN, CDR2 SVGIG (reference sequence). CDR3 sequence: CAWTGGTGSVQYF. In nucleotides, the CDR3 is TGTGCCTGGACGGGGGGGACAGGGTCGGTGCAGTACTTC.

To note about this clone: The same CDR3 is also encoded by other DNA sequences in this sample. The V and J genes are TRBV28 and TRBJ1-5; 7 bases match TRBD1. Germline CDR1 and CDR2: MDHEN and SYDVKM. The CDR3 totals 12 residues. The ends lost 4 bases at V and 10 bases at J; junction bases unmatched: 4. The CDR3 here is CASSSNRGPQHF. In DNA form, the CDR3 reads TGTGCCAGCAGTTCTAACAGGGGACCCCAGCATTTT.

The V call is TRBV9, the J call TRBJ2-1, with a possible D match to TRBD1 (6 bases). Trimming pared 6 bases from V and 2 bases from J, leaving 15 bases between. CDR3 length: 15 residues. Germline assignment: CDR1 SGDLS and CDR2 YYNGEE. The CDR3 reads CASTHQGSPYNEQFF. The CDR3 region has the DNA TGTGCCAGCACCCATCAGGGGTCCCCCTACAATGAGCAGTTCTTC.

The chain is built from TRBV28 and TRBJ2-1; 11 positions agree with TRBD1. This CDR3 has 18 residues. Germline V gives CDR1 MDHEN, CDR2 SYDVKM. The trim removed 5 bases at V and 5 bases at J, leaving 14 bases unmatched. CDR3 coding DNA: TGTGCCAGCAGTCCGGACAGGGGGCATACAGGGACAGACAATGAGCAGTTCTTC. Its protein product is CASSPDRGHTGTDNEQFF.

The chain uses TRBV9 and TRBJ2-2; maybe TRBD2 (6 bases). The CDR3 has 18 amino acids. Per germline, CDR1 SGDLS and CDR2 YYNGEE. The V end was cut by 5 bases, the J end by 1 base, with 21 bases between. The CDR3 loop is CASSTPRAGTVNTGELFF. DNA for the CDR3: TGTGCCAGCAGTACTCCACGGGCAGGGACTGTGAACACCGGGGAGCTGTTTTTT.

As DNA, the CDR3 is TGTGCCATCAGAGAGGCCAACCAAGAGACCCAGTACTTC. Its protein is CAIREANQETQYF. The chain employs TRBV10-3 and TRBJ2-5; D unresolved. The germline V gene has CDR1 ENHRY and CDR2 SYGVKD. The V and J ends lost 6 bases and 0 bases respectively, with 8 bases between them. This CDR3 spans 13 amino acids.

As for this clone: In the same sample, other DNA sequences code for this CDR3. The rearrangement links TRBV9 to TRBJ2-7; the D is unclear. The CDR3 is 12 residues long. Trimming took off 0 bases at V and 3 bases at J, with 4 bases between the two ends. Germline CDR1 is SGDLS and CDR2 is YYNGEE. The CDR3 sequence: CASSVGDYEQYF. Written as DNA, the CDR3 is TGTGCCAGCAGCGTAGGGGACTACGAGCAGTACTTC.

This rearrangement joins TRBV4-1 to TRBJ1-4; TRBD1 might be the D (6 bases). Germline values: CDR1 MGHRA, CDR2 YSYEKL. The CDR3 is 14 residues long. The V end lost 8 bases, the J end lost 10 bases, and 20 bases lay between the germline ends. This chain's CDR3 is CASFPGGASGKLFF. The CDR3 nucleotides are TGCGCCAGCTTCCCGGGGGGGGCGTCCGGAAAACTGTTTTTT.

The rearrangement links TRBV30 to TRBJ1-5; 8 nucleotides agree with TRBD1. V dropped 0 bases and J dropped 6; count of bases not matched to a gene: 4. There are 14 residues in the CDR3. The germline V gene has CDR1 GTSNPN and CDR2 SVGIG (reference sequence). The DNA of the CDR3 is TGTGCCTGGAGTGTAACCAGGGGGCCTCAGCCCCAGCATTTT. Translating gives CAWSVTRGPQPQHF.